One and the same sample provided the 9 T cell receptor beta chains below, sequenced in a study of cytomegalovirus exposure and HLA in healthy donors. Amplification used 60 Vbeta primers and 13 Jbeta primers. This table comes from immunoSEQ multiplex PCR, and its TCRdb copy is limited to in-frame clones, with some not included. The sample contains 99,000 or so clones, about 16% of which appear only once. The material sequenced was PBMCs. These receptor sequences come from a female donor in good health and CMV-seronegative.

J is TRBJ2-2 and V is TRBV19; 8 bases are shared with TRBD2. CDR1 and CDR2 (germline): LNHDA, SQIVND (reference sequence). The CDR3 runs 14 residues. The V segment lost 2 bases and the J segment 5 bases; nucleotides outside the gene matches: 1. The CDR3 region has the DNA TGTGCCAGTAGTATATCTAGCGGGACCGGGGAGCTGTTTTTT. It codes for CASSISSGTGELFF.

This clone has just a few counts. V and J are TRBV30 and TRBJ2-2; TRBD2 is a possible D gene (5 bases). CDR1 GTSNPN and CDR2 SVGIG come from the germline V gene (reference sequence). Trimming removed 0 bases from V and 3 bases from J, with 14 bases in between. The length of the CDR3 is 16 residues. The CDR3 coding sequence is TGTGCCTGGAGTGTACTGATGGGAGCGGACACCGGGGAGCTGTTTTTT. Translating it yields CAWSVLMGADTGELFF.

The table lists this clone with a few counts. The rearrangement joins TRBV30 to TRBJ2-7, with 7 nucleotides matching TRBD2. This CDR3 is 14 amino acids long. Germline CDR1 reads GTSNPN; CDR2 reads SVGIG (reference sequence). Trimming cost V 6 bases and J 2 bases; bases outside gene matches: 10. The CDR3 DNA follows: TGTGCCTGCGATGGGCGGGGGAAAACCTACGAGCAGTACTTC. This sequence encodes CACDGRGKTYEQYF.

CDR3 nucleotide sequence: TGCGCCGCAATCGGGGACACCATATATTTT. Translating it yields CAAIGDTIYF. V and J are TRBV23-1 and TRBJ1-3; D uncertain. TRBV23-1 counts as an open reading frame of uncertain function. CDR3 length: 10 amino acids. V was clipped by 11 bases and J by 8 bases, with 10 bases between them.

This clone came up a few times. This chain joins TRBV14 and TRBJ1-1; no firm D call. The ends were cut back, 6 bases at V and 1 base at J, with 9 bases in the middle. Per the germline V gene, CDR1 is SGHDN and CDR2 is FVKESK. This CDR3 spans 13 amino acids. Here the CDR3 reads CASRPHRNTEAFF. The DNA for the CDR3 is TGTGCCAGCAGACCGCACAGGAACACTGAAGCTTTCTTT.

The chain has TRBV27 and TRBJ2-1, with TRBD2 matching 7 bases. The junction had 13 bases not matched to a gene; V was cut back by 5 bases and J by 9 bases. The V gene's germline CDR1 is MNHEY and CDR2 SMNVEV (reference sequence). The CDR3 sequence is 15 residues long. CDR3 loop: CASSELAVQLVEQFF. CDR3 DNA sequence: TGTGCCAGCAGTGAGCTAGCGGTGCAGTTAGTTGAGCAGTTCTTC.

This clone occurred a few times. The chain uses TRBV6-5 and TRBJ1-6, with 7 bases aligning to TRBD1. The germline V gene has CDR1 MNHEY and CDR2 SVGAGI. The CDR3 contains 14 residues. The trim removed 6 bases at V and 8 bases at J, leaving 7 bases unmatched. The CDR3, as DNA: TGTGCCAGCAGGCCCGGGACAGTAGATTCACCCCTCCACTTT. As protein: CASRPGTVDSPLHF.

The chain carries TRBV29-1 and TRBJ2-1; no clear D gene. The CDR3 is 12 amino acids. The germline V gene encodes CDR1 SQVTM and CDR2 ANQGSEA. The V end was cut by 4 bases, the J end by 8 bases, with 12 bases between. CDR3 bases: TGCAGCGTTGTGCTTAGCTCGGATGAGCAGTTCTTC. This gives the protein CSVVLSSDEQFF.

This rearrangement joins TRBV6-5 to TRBJ1-6, with no clear D. Germline lookup yields CDR1 MNHEY and CDR2 SVGAGI. The V end was cut by 0 bases, the J end by 8 bases, with 11 bases between. The CDR3 is made up of 15 amino acids. The CDR3 reads CASSYSGDVDSPLHF. DNA of the CDR3: TGTGCCAGCAGTTACTCCGGGGATGTTGATTCACCCCTCCACTTT.